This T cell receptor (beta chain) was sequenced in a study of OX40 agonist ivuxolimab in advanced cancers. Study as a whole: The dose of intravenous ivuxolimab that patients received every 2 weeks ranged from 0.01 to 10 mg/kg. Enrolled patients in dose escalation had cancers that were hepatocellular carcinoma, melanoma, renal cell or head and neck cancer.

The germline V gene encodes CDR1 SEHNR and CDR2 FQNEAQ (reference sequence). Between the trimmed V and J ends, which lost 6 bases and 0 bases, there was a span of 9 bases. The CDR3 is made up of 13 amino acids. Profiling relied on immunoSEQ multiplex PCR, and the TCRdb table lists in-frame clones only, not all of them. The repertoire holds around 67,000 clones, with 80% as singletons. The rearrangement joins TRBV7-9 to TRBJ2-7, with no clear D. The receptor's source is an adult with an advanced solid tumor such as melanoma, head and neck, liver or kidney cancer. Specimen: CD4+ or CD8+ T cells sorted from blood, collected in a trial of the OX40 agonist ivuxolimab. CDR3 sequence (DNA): TGTGCCAGCAGTTCACCAGACTCCTACGAGCAGTACTTC. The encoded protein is CASSSPDSYEQYF.